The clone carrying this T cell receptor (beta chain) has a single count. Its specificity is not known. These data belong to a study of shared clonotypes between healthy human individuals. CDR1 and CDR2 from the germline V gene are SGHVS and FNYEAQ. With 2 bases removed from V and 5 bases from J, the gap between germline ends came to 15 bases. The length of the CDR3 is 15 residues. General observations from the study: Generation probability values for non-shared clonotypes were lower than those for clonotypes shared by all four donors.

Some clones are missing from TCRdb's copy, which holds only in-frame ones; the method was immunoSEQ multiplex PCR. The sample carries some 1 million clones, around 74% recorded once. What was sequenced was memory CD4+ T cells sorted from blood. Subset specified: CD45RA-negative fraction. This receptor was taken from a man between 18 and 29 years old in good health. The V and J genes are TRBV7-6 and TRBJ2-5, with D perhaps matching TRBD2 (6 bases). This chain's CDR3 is CASSLHAGLGETQYF. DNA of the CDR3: TGTGCCAGCAGCTTACATGCGGGGCTAGGGGAGACCCAGTACTTC.